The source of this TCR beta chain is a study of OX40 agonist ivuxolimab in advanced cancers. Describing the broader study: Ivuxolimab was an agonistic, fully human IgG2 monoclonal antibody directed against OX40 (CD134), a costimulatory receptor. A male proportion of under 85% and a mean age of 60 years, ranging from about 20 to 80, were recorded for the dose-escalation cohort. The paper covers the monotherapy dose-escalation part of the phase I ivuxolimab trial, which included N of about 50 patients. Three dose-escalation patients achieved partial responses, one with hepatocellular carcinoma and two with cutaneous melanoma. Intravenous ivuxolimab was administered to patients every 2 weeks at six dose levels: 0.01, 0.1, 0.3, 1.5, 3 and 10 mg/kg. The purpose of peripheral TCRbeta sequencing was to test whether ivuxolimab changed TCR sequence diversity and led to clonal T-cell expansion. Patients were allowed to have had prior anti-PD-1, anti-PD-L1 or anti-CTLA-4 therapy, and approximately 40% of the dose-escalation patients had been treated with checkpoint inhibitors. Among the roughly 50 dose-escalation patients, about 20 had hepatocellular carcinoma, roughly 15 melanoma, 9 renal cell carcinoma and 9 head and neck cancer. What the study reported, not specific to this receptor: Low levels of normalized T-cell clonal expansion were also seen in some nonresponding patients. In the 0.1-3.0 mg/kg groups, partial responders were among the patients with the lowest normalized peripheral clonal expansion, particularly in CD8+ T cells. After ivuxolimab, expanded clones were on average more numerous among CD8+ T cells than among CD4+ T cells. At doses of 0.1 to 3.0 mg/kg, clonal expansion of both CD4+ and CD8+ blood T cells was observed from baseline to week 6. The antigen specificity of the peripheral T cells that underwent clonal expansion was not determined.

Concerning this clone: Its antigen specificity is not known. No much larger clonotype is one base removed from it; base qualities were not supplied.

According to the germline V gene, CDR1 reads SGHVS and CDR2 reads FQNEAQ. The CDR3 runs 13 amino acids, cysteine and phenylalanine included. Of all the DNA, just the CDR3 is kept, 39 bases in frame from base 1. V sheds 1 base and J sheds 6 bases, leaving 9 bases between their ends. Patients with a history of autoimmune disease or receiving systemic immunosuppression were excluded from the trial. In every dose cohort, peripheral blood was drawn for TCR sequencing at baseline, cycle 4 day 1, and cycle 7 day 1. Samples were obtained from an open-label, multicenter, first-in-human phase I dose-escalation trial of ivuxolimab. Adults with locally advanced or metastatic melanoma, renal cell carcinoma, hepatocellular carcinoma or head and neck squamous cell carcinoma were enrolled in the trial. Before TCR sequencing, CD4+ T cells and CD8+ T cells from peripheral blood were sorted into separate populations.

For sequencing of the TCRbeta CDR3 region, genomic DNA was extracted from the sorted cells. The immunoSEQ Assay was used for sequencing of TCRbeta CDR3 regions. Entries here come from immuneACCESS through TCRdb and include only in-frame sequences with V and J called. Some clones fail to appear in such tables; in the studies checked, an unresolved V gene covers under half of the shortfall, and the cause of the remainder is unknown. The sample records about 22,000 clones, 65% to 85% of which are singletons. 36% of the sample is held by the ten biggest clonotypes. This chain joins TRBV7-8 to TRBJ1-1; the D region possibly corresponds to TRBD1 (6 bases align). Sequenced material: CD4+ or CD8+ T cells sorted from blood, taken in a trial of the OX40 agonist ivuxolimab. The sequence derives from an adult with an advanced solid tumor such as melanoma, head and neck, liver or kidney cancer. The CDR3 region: CASSLEQGPEAFF. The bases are TGTGCCAGCAGCTTAGAACAGGGTCCTGAAGCTTTCTTT.